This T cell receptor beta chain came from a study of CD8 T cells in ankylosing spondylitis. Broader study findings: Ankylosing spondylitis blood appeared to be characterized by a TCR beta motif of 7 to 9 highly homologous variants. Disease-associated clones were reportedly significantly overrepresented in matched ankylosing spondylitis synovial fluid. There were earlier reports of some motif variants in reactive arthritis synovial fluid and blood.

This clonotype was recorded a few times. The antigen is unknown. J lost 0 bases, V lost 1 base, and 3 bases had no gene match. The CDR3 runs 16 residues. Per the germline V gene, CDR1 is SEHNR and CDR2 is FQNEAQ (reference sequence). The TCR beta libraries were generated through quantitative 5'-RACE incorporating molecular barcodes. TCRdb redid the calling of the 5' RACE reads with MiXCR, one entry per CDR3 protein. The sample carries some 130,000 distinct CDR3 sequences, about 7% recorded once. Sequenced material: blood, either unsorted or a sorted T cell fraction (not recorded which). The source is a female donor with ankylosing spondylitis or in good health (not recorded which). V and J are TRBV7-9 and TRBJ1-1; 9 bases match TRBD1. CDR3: CASSLVGTGLNTEAFF. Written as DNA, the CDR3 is TGTGCCAGCAGCTTAGTCGGGACAGGGTTGAACACTGAAGCTTTCTTT.